These T cell receptor beta chains were read from a single sample in a study of cytotoxic CD8 clonotypes in ibrutinib-treated CLL. Using immunoSEQ multiplex PCR, the repertoire was profiled, and TCRdb retains in-frame clones only, with some absent. The repertoire holds around 140,000 clones, with more than 70% as singletons. Sequencing used PBMCs, obtained after 36 months of ibrutinib treatment. These TCRs come from a human donor with chronic lymphocytic leukemia. CDR3s leave out the opening cysteine and the closing phenylalanine or tryptophan. A D gene is named only where the DNA matches it firmly.

v_gene: TRBV4-1; d_gene: -; CDR3aa: ASSQGYGAF
v_gene: TRBV6-1; d_gene: -; CDR3aa: ASSATDFYEQY
v_gene: TRBV27; d_gene: -; CDR3aa: ATMPRGGHEQY
v_gene: TRBV18; d_gene: -; CDR3aa: ASSPLRGWYNEQF
v_gene: TRBV6-1; d_gene: -; CDR3aa: ASSEYQVVEQF
v_gene: TRBV27; d_gene: -; CDR3aa: ASSLRGQAYYEQY
v_gene: TRBV5-4; d_gene: -; CDR3aa: ASSLQETQY
v_gene: TRBV30; d_gene: TRBD2; CDR3aa: AWGRTSGRYEQY
v_gene: TRBV6-6; d_gene: -; CDR3aa: ASSYPGSNEQF
v_gene: TRBV5-1; d_gene: TRBD1; CDR3aa: ASSLVGTGKEQF
v_gene: TRBV11-2; d_gene: -; CDR3aa: ASSKGRDGAYGYT
v_gene: TRBV18; d_gene: TRBD1; CDR3aa: ASSRQGLYEQY
v_gene: TRBV19; d_gene: -; CDR3aa: ASSTPTEAF
v_gene: TRBV30; d_gene: -; CDR3aa: AWSWGGGQPQH
v_gene: TRBV7-8; d_gene: -; CDR3aa: ASSFYRDNYGYT
v_gene: TRBV6-4; d_gene: TRBD2; CDR3aa: ASSSTSGSSNEQF
v_gene: TRBV15; d_gene: TRBD1; CDR3aa: ATSREGTGKYEQY
v_gene: TRBV5-1; d_gene: -; CDR3aa: ASSLWQEGRQF